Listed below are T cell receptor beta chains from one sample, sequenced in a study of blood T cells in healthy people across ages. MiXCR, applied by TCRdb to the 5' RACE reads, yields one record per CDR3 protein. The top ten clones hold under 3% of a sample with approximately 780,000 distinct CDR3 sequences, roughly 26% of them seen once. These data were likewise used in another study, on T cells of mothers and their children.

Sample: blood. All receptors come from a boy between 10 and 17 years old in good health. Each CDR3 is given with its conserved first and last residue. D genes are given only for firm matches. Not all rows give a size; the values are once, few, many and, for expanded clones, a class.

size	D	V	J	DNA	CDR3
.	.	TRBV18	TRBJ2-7	TGTGCCAGCTCACCTGCCAGGGCCTCCGAGCAGTACTTC	CASSPARASEQYF
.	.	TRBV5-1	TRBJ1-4	TGCGCCAGCACCGGTACAAATGAAAAACTGTTTTTT	CASTGTNEKLFF
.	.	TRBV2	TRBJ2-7	TGTGCCAGCAAGAGTCAGGGAGGCGAGCAGTACTTC	CASKSQGGEQYF
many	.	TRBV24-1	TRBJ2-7	TGTGCCACCAGTGCCCCGGGCCACTCCTACGAGCAGTACTTC	CATSAPGHSYEQYF
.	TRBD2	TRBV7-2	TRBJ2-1	TGTGCCAGCAGCTTCCCGCGTAAGGGACTAGCGGGGGCCAGCTCCTACAATGAGCAGTTCTTC	CASSFPRKGLAGASSYNEQFF
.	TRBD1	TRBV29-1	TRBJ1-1	TGCAGCGTTTCCGGGACAGGGGATTCGGACTCTGAAGCTTTCTTT	CSVSGTGDSDSEAFF
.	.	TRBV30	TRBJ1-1	TGTGCCTGGTCCTTTACCGCGAACACTGAAGCTTTCTTT	CAWSFTANTEAFF
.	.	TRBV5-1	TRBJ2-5	TGCGCCAGCAGCTTGTTAGAGGCCCAGTACTTC	CASSLLEAQYF
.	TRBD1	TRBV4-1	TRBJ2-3	TGCGCCAGCAGCCAAGATCCGGGACAGGGCGGCCGGGGGAGGGCAGATACGCAGTATTTT	CASSQDPGQGGRGRADTQYF
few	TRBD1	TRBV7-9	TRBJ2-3	TGTGCCAGCAACCTACAGGGGGTAGATACGCAGTATTTT	CASNLQGVDTQYF
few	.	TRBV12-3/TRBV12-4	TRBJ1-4	TGTGCCAGCAGTTTTAAGGGGTCGGCTAATGAAAAACTGTTTTTT	CASSFKGSANEKLFF
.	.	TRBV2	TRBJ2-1	TGTGCCAGCAGTGGGACTTATAGGGGGGTCACCTTTTTCGATGAGCAGTTCTTC	CASSGTYRGVTFFDEQFF
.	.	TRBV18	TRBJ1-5	TGTGCCAGCTCCGGGGGTCAGGCATCCAATCAGCCCCAGCATTTT	CASSGGQASNQPQHF
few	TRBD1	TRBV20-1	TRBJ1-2	TGCAGTGCTAGACCCAGTGACAGGGGGTTAATTTATGGCTACACCTTC	CSARPSDRGLIYGYTF
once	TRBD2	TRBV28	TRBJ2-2	TGTGCCAGCACCCTCAGCGGGAGCGGCACCGGGGAGCTGTTTTTT	CASTLSGSGTGELFF
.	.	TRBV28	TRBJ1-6	TGTGCCAGCAGTTCCGATAAAACTTCACCCCTCCACTTT	CASSSDKTSPLHF
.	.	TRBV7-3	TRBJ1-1	TGTGCCAGCAGCTTAACCCAGTCGGGGCCTGAAGCTTTCTTT	CASSLTQSGPEAFF
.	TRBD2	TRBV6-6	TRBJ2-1	TGTGCCAGCAGTTACCGCGCGGGGGGTGAGCAGTTCTTC	CASSYRAGGEQFF
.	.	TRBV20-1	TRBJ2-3	TGCAGTGCTGGGGGAGCAGATACGCAGTATTTT	CSAGGADTQYF
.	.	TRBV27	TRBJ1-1	TGTGCCAGCAGTTCCCGACGGACACCTCTAAGGGCCATGAACACTGAAGCTTTCTTT	CASSSRRTPLRAMNTEAFF
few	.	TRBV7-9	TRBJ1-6	TGTGCCTGCAGCTTAGAACGGCCGGGTTCACCCCTCCACTTT	CACSLERPGSPLHF
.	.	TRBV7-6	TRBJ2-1	TGTGCCAGCAGCTTTGGCGTAGGTACAGGACCCAATGAGCAGTTCTTC	CASSFGVGTGPNEQFF
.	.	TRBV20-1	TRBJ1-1	TGCAGTGCTAGAAGGGGTTGGGACACTGAAGCTTTCTTT	CSARRGWDTEAFF
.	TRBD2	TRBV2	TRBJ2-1	TGTGCCAGCAGTGGGGGACTAGCCAGTAACAATGAGCAGTTCTTC	CASSGGLASNNEQFF
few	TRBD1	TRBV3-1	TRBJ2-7	TGTGCCAGCAGCCAAGGAGCACAGGGGGCCGGAGTATTCGAGCAGTACTTC	CASSQGAQGAGVFEQYF
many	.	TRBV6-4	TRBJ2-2	TGTGCCAGTCGCAAGGAGCAGGGCTCGAACACCGGGGAGCTGTTTTTT	CASRKEQGSNTGELFF
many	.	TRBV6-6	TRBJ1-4	TGTGCCAGTAGGGGTCTCACTAATGAAAAACTGTTTTTT	CASRGLTNEKLFF
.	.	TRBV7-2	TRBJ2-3	TGTGCCAGCAGCCCGGGGGTAGCGTGGCGAGTCACAGATACGCAGTATTTT	CASSPGVAWRVTDTQYF